Listed here are 8 T cell receptor beta chains from one sample, sequenced in a study of follicular helper T cells after annual influenza vaccination. Some clones are missing from TCRdb's copy, which holds only in-frame ones; the method was immunoSEQ multiplex PCR. Of roughly 13,000 clones listed, around 78% are singletons. Time point given: 2014-2015 season, pre-vaccination. The sequencing here drew on CXCR5- memory CD4+ T cells sorted from blood, taken on the day of influenza vaccination. The receptors stem from an adult who received the influenza vaccine.

This chain connects TRBV5-1 to TRBJ2-3, with 9 bases lining up with TRBD2. The V gene end was trimmed by 3 bases and the J gene end by 11 bases; junction bases not matched to a gene: 7. The CDR3 extends over 13 amino acids. In germline, CDR1 is SGHRS, CDR2 YFSETQ. CDR3 region: CASSSKAGGQQYF. DNA of the CDR3: TGCGCCAGCAGCTCAAAAGCGGGGGGTCAGCAGTATTTT.

This clone was detected a few times. The CDR3 nucleotides read TGTGCCAGCAGGATGGCCGGCTACGAGCAGTACTTC. Protein: CASRMAGYEQYF. The genes are TRBV7-2 and TRBJ2-7, with no clear D. There are 12 residues in the CDR3. Trimming left V 6 bases short and J 3 bases short, with 9 bases between. The germline V gene encodes CDR1 SGHTA and CDR2 FQGNSA.

The chain employs TRBV6-6 and TRBJ2-7; D not resolved. The V end was cut by 6 bases, the J end by 0 bases, with 6 bases between. Germline V lookup: CDR1 MNHNY, CDR2 SVGAGI (reference sequence). This CDR3 has 12 residues. The CDR3 protein is CASSPNSYEQYF. CDR3 nucleotides: TGTGCCAGCAGCCCAAACTCCTACGAGCAGTACTTC.

The chain combines TRBV2 with TRBJ1-2, with D maybe TRBD1 (6 bases). CDR3 length: 14 amino acids. From germline, CDR1 is SNHLY and CDR2 FYNNEI. Trimming stripped 3 bases from V and 2 bases from J, with 10 bases between. CDR3 sequence: CASSDLGGNYGYTF. CDR3 in DNA: TGTGCCAGCAGTGATCTAGGGGGGAACTATGGCTACACCTTC. The entire variable domain, with the rest obtained from reference TRBV2 and TRBJ1-2, is as follows: EPEVTQTPSHQVTQMGQEVILRCVPISNHLYFYWYRQILGQKVEFLVSFYNNEISEKSEIFDDQFSVERPDGSNFTLKIRSTKLEDSAMYFCASSDLGGNYGYTFGSGTRLTVV.

CDR3 nucleotide sequence: TGTGCCAGCAGTCCCGGGGGGGCGACAGATACGCAGTATTTT. Residues: CASSPGGATDTQYF. The rearrangement links TRBV28 to TRBJ2-3; 8 bases line up with TRBD2. Trimming removed 5 bases from V and 3 bases from J; junction bases left unmatched: 4. This CDR3 is built from 14 residues. The V gene's germline CDR1 is MDHEN and CDR2 SYDVKM.

The rearrangement links TRBV10-3 to TRBJ2-1; a possible D gene is TRBD2 (7 bases). The germline V gene has CDR1 ENHRY and CDR2 SYGVKD. V lost 5 bases and J lost 4, with 15 bases in between. The CDR3 covers 15 residues. CDR3 protein: CAISLGGDRYNEQFF. The DNA of the CDR3 is TGTGCCATCAGTTTAGGGGGGGATAGGTACAATGAGCAGTTCTTC.

The chain joins TRBV7-6 to TRBJ1-4, with D possibly being TRBD1 (5 bases). Germline assignment: CDR1 SGHVS and CDR2 FNYEAQ. The ends were cut back, 8 bases at V and 7 bases at J, with 14 bases in the middle. The CDR3 is 13 amino acids. CDR3 nucleotide sequence: TGTGCCAGCTCCAGGGTGGAGGGTGAAAAACTGTTTTTT. Amino acids: CASSRVEGEKLFF.

V gene TRBV11-2 combines with J gene TRBJ1-5; possible D gene TRBD1, 5 bases. Trimming cost V 3 bases and J 3 bases, with 15 bases left between them. Germline V gives CDR1 SGHAT, CDR2 FQNNGV. The CDR3 extends over 16 amino acids. The CDR3 region is CASSLYGGGDNQPQHF. For the CDR3, the DNA is TGTGCCAGCAGCTTGTACGGGGGAGGGGACAATCAGCCCCAGCATTTT.